This TCR beta chain was sequenced in a study of T-cell reconstitution after alpha-beta-depleted transplantation in children. The study, taken as a whole, reports: About two months after transplant, alpha-beta T cells reportedly came from several hundred expanded graft clones.

Trimming at V came to 5 bases and at J to 2 bases, leaving 17 bases not matched to a gene. Germline V gives CDR1 KGHDR, CDR2 SFDVKD. The CDR3 runs 19 residues. With regard to this clonotype: The antigen is not known.

Library preparation (for TCRbeta) was performed with unique molecular identifiers. TCRdb processed the PCR reads anew with MiXCR; each CDR3 protein has one entry. The sample has about 980,000 distinct CDR3 sequences; around 30% are singletons. This chain links TRBV24-1 with TRBJ2-3; 8 bases fit TRBD1. The source is a boy younger than two who had a stem cell transplant for SCID, so the T cells may come from the graft donor. Sample: PBMCs, mostly from graft donor cells, taken 360 days after TCRalphabeta/CD19-depleted stem cell transplant. CDR3 region: CATSGDRPSKGRLTDTQYF. The CDR3 DNA reads as TGTGCCACCAGTGGGGACAGGCCGAGTAAGGGCCGACTCACAGATACGCAGTATTTT.